A selection of T cell receptor beta chains follows, all from one sample in a study of control samples from healthy donors and cancer patients. Here immunoSEQ multiplex PCR was the method, and the copy in TCRdb shows in-frame clones only, minus some. Of 130,000 or so clones in the sample, 85% to 95% were seen once. Sequencing was done on a sample of PBMCs. The receptors come from a man aged 55 to 70 with colorectal cancer. The CDR3 runs from the conserved cysteine through the conserved F or W. Each record gives: V gene, J gene, D gene, clone size, CDR3 protein, CDR3 DNA. A D gene is named only where the DNA matches it firmly. A row's size may be missing; if present it is once, few, many or a size class.

>TRBV19|TRBJ1-2|TRBD1|.
CASSRQGKNYGYTF
TGTGCCAGTAGTAGACAGGGAAAAAACTATGGCTACACCTTC
>TRBV5-1|TRBJ1-3|.|.
CASSTGSSGNTIYF
TGCGCCAGCAGCACAGGGTCCTCTGGAAACACCATATATTTT
>TRBV3-1/TRBV3-2|TRBJ1-1|TRBD1|.
CASSQARQGKAFF
TGTGCCAGCAGCCAAGCCCGACAGGGTAAAGCTTTCTTT
>TRBV15|TRBJ2-7|.|.
CATSSGKNAEQYF
TGTGCCACCAGCAGCGGGAAGAATGCCGAGCAGTACTTC
>TRBV30|TRBJ1-2|.|.
CAWSVTDGYTF
TGTGCCTGGAGTGTCACGGATGGCTACACCTTC
>TRBV10-3|TRBJ1-1|TRBD1|.
CAISGSSGQGGGNTEAFF
TGTGCCATCAGTGGGTCCTCGGGACAGGGAGGCGGGAACACTGAAGCTTTCTTT
>TRBV20-1|TRBJ2-3|.|.
CSAISGDTQYF
TGCAGTGCTATATCGGGGGATACGCAGTATTTT
>TRBV7-2|TRBJ1-4|.|once
CASSIRQGPEKLFF
TGTGCCAGCAGCATCCGTCAGGGGCCCGAAAAACTGTTTTTT
>TRBV5-6|TRBJ2-2|.|.
CASSSQQGPGVGLFF
TGTGCCAGCAGCTCCCAACAGGGTCCAGGGGTGGGGCTGTTTTTT
>TRBV30|TRBJ1-3|TRBD1|.
CAWNREGAVGNTIYF
TGTGCCTGGAATAGGGAGGGGGCGGTTGGAAACACCATATATTTT
>TRBV5-4|TRBJ2-3|TRBD1|.
CASSLQGADTQYF
TGTGCCAGCAGCTTACAGGGGGCAGATACGCAGTATTTT
>TRBV7-2|TRBJ1-5|.|.
CASSLGRIGGNQPQHF
TGTGCCAGCAGCTTAGGCCGCATAGGGGGTAATCAGCCCCAGCATTTT
>TRBV6-6|TRBJ1-1|.|.
CASTLGRNTEAFF
TGTGCCAGCACCTTGGGCCGGAACACTGAAGCTTTCTTT
>TRBV25-1|TRBJ1-4|.|.
CASSDGQTATNEKLFF
TGTGCCAGCAGTGATGGACAGACCGCAACTAATGAAAAACTGTTTTTT
>TRBV27|TRBJ1-2|.|.
CASSLRANYGYTF
TGTGCCAGCAGTTTGAGAGCTAACTATGGCTACACCTTC
>TRBV12-3/TRBV12-4|TRBJ1-5|.|.
CASNSGEGQPQHF
TGTGCCAGCAACTCAGGGGAGGGTCAGCCCCAGCATTTT
>TRBV12-3/TRBV12-4|TRBJ2-7|.|.
CASSLAPGEQYF
TGTGCCAGCAGTTTGGCTCCCGGCGAGCAGTACTTC
>TRBV6-5|TRBJ1-6|.|.
CASSYPLQPLHF
TGTGCCAGCAGTTACCCTCTCCAGCCCCTCCACTTT
>TRBV27|TRBJ2-5|.|.
CASSLWGGGETQYF
TGTGCCAGCAGTTTATGGGGGGGCGGAGAGACCCAGTACTTC
>TRBV9|TRBJ2-2|.|.
CASSVVGAGELFF
TGTGCCAGCAGCGTAGTGGGGGCCGGGGAGCTGTTTTTT